Shown below are 19 T cell receptor beta chains from a single sample sequenced in a study of T-cell memory formation after mild COVID-19. One entry per CDR3 protein results from TCRdb running MiXCR on the 5' RACE reads. This repertoire shows hundreds of thousands of distinct CDR3 sequences, 20% to 25% found once; its top ten account for roughly 23%. The sample taken for sequencing was PBMCs or a T cell subset sorted from them (not recorded which). These receptors were obtained from a man between 18 and 35 years old who had mild COVID-19 (a few samples of this study predate the infection). Cell type and time point are not known.

The genes are TRBV24-1 and TRBJ1-4; no clear D. This CDR3 has 15 amino acids. Trimming removed 0 bases from V and 7 bases from J, with 11 bases in between. CDR1 and CDR2 from the germline V gene are KGHDR and SFDVKD. CDR3 loop: CATSDLPVVGEKLFF. CDR3 DNA sequence: TGTGCCACCAGTGATTTGCCGGTCGTGGGTGAAAAACTGTTTTTT.

This clonotype was detected only a few times. In nucleotides, the CDR3 is TGTGCCAGCAGTTTTGGGTCAAACGAGCAGTACTTC. It encodes CASSFGSNEQYF. V is TRBV12-3 or TRBV12-4 and J is TRBJ2-7; D gene ambiguous. The CDR3 loop spans 12 amino acids. Trimming removed 3 bases at V and 5 bases at J, with 8 bases between.

The chain recombines TRBV20-1 with TRBJ2-3, with a weak D call TRBD2 (6 bases). Per germline, CDR1 DFQATT and CDR2 SNEGSKA (reference sequence). V lost 3 bases and J 1 base, leaving 17 bases between the germline ends. This CDR3 has 16 residues. The CDR3 here is CSASFMEGSRTDTQYF. CDR3 in DNA: TGCAGTGCTAGTTTTATGGAGGGGTCCCGCACAGATACGCAGTATTTT.

In this sample, this clonotype turned up once. This chain joins TRBV6-6 and TRBJ2-1, with D perhaps matching TRBD1 or TRBD2 (6 bases each). This CDR3 comprises 12 residues. Germline lookup yields CDR1 MNHNY and CDR2 SVGAGI (reference sequence). Trimming removed 8 bases at V and 8 bases at J, with 13 bases between. The chain's CDR3 is CASEGDSDEQFF. The DNA of the CDR3 is TGTGCCAGCGAGGGGGACTCGGATGAGCAGTTCTTC.

The DNA for the CDR3 is TGTGCCAGCAGCCACATGGGGTCCTATGGCTACACCTTC. This translates into CASSHMGSYGYTF. This rearrangement joins TRBV11-2 to TRBJ1-2; no firm D call. CDR1 SGHAT and CDR2 FQNNGV come from the germline V gene. V lost 5 bases and J 4 bases, leaving 11 bases between the germline ends. This CDR3 is built from 13 residues.

The chain joins TRBV5-6 to TRBJ2-3; weak D call: TRBD1 (5 bases). V was clipped by 2 bases and J by 2 bases, with 12 bases between them. The CDR3 totals 15 residues. The germline CDR1 and CDR2 sequences are SGHDT and YYEEEE. The CDR3 sequence: CASSFTRALTDTQYF. DNA of the CDR3: TGTGCCAGCAGCTTTACCAGGGCACTCACAGATACGCAGTATTTT.

This clonotype was seen more than once but under ten times. The chain carries TRBV4-1 and TRBJ2-2; TRBD2 matches at 8 bases. V shed 1 base and J 3 bases; nucleotides not matched to a gene: 10. Germline loops: CDR1 MGHRA, CDR2 YSYEKL. This CDR3 is built from 18 residues. The CDR3 DNA follows: TGCGCCAGCAGCCAAGTCTCTGGCGGGGGGTTGGACACCGGGGAGCTGTTTTTT. Its protein product is CASSQVSGGGLDTGELFF.

This clonotype has a handful of counts. Its ends do not fully match the called genes, so a read error is possible. The chain combines TRBV5-1 with TRBJ2-1; D is unresolved. The CDR3 spans 13 residues. Germline CDR1 reads SGHRS; CDR2 reads YFSETQ. CDR3 in amino acids: CASSFNEVPERFF. The CDR3 nucleotides are TGCGCCAGCAGCTTTAATGAGGTCCCAGAGCGGTTCTTC.

The chain is built from TRBV20-1 and TRBJ2-5; 14 bases fit TRBD2. The CDR3 sequence is 14 residues long. Trimming took 5 bases from V and 5 from J; bases not matched to a gene: 4. From germline, CDR1 is DFQATT and CDR2 SNEGSKA (reference sequence). Here the CDR3 reads CSAGLAGGRETQYF. The CDR3 region has the DNA TGCAGTGCTGGACTAGCGGGGGGCCGGGAGACCCAGTACTTC.

J is TRBJ2-7 and V is TRBV6-5, with 7 bases lining up with TRBD1. Trimming removed 5 bases from V and 5 bases from J; junction bases left unmatched: 9. CDR1 is MNHEY and CDR2 is SVGAGI in the germline V gene. This CDR3 region has 14 residues. DNA for the CDR3: TGTGCCAGCAGTAACGACAGGGAGTCCAACGAGCAGTACTTC. Translating gives CASSNDRESNEQYF.

This clonotype has just a few counts. This chain joins TRBV2 and TRBJ2-1, with TRBD2 matching 7 bases. The CDR3 is 14 residues long. Looked up from germline, CDR1 is SNHLY and CDR2 is FYNNEI. The ends lost 11 bases at V and 0 bases at J; junction bases unmatched: 7. The CDR3 DNA is TGTGCCCGCGGCGGGGGAAGCTCCTACAATGAGCAGTTCTTC. Protein product: CARGGGSSYNEQFF.

This sequence joins TRBV15 and TRBJ2-5; 8 nucleotides agree with TRBD1. With V trimmed by 3 bases and J by 2 bases, 8 bases remained unmatched. The CDR3 covers 16 residues. CDR1 and CDR2 from the germline V gene are LNHNV and YYDKDF (reference sequence). The CDR3 region has the DNA TGTGCCACCAGCAGTCCCGACAGGGGCCGTCAAGAGACCCAGTACTTC. As protein: CATSSPDRGRQETQYF.

The chain is built from TRBV6-5 and TRBJ1-4, with D possibly TRBD1 on 6 matching bases. V gave up 5 bases and J gave up 5 bases, with 12 bases separating them. The CDR3 loop spans 14 amino acids. Germline V gives CDR1 MNHEY, CDR2 SVGAGI. The CDR3 region has the DNA TGTGCCAGCAGTGCCACAGGGAAGAATGAAAAACTGTTTTTT. This encodes CASSATGKNEKLFF.

The rearrangement uses TRBV20-1 and TRBJ1-5; tentatively, D is TRBD1 (5 bases). Between the trimmed V and J ends, which lost 3 bases and 5 bases, there was a span of 11 bases. CDR1 DFQATT and CDR2 SNEGSKA come from the germline V gene (reference sequence). CDR3 length equals 13 residues. The CDR3 reads CSASKSGDQPQHF. CDR3 DNA: TGCAGTGCTAGTAAGTCGGGGGATCAGCCCCAGCATTTT.

CDR3 DNA: TGTGCCAGCTCAGCGCTGACGAGGAGTAATGAAAAACTGTTTTTT. It translates to CASSALTRSNEKLFF. This sequence joins TRBV18 and TRBJ1-4; D gene ambiguous. The germline V gene has CDR1 KGHSH and CDR2 LQKENI. Trimming pared 5 bases from V and 4 bases from J, leaving 14 bases between. The CDR3 is 15 residues long.

This clonotype was observed a handful of times. CDR3 sequence (DNA): TGTGCCAGCAGTGCTCTTCAACCGGGACAGCTAAACATTCAGTACTTC. Its protein is CASSALQPGQLNIQYF. The rearrangement uses TRBV28 and TRBJ2-4; TRBD1 aligns across 7 bases. The CDR3 totals 16 residues. The germline gives CDR1 MDHEN, CDR2 SYDVKM. V lost 5 bases to trimming and J lost 6 bases; unmatched junction nucleotides: 13.

The chain combines TRBV15 with TRBJ2-5, with D possibly TRBD2 on 6 matching bases. This CDR3 is 16 amino acids long. Germline V gene sequence: CDR1 LNHNV, CDR2 YYDKDF (reference sequence). With 4 bases removed from V and 5 bases from J, the gap between germline ends came to 20 bases. CDR3 bases: TGTGCCACCAGCACACAGATTAGGGGAGGACTCGAGACCCAGTACTTC. Its translation: CATSTQIRGGLETQYF.

The J gene is TRBJ2-3, the V gene TRBV15; no firm D call. Germline V gene sequence: CDR1 LNHNV, CDR2 YYDKDF (reference sequence). This CDR3 is 15 amino acids long. V gave up 0 bases and J gave up 5 bases, with 12 bases separating them. The CDR3 region has the DNA TGTGCCACCAGCAGAGATGAGACCCTCATAGATACGCAGTATTTT. It codes for CATSRDETLIDTQYF.

V is TRBV6-2 or TRBV6-3 and J is TRBJ2-3; 7 nucleotides align to TRBD1. The germline V gene has CDR1 MNHEY and CDR2 SVGEGT. This CDR3 has 16 amino acids. The V gene end was trimmed by 2 bases and the J gene end by 4 bases; junction bases not matched to a gene: 9. The CDR3 region has the DNA TGTGCCAGCAGTTACCCCGAGGGGGCTAAGGCAGATACGCAGTATTTT. It yields the protein CASSYPEGAKADTQYF.